The 19 T cell receptor beta chains below come from one sample, sequenced in a study of cytomegalovirus exposure and HLA in healthy donors (TCRdb year 2017). The library was produced with the immunoSEQ multiplex PCR assay. The multiplex PCR relied on a mix of 60 forward primers for TCR Vbeta segments and 13 reverse primers for TCR Jbeta segments. Drawn from immuneACCESS, this table holds only the in-frame rearrangements with V and J called that TCRdb kept. Clones are partly lost; checked studies trace under half to an unresolved V gene and leave the rest unexplained. This sample comprises approximately 140,000 clones, 78% of them detected only once. The ten largest clones add up to about 3% of the sample. The material sequenced was PBMCs. The receptor source for this set is a middle-aged man in good health and CMV-seropositive.

The chain joins TRBV29-1 to TRBJ2-7, with 7 bases fitting TRBD1. Trimming at V came to 4 bases and at J to 4 bases, leaving 7 bases not matched to a gene. The germline CDR1 and CDR2 sequences are SQVTM and ANQGSEA. The CDR3 length is 13 residues. As DNA, the CDR3 is TGCAGCGTTGGAGCATACAGGGGTTACGAGCAGTACTTC. Amino acid sequence: CSVGAYRGYEQYF.

This chain connects TRBV6-5 to TRBJ1-1; TRBD1 matches 10 bases. V was clipped by 6 bases and J by 7 bases; unmatched bases: 11. CDR1 is MNHEY and CDR2 is SVGAGI in the germline V gene. The CDR3 runs 15 residues. CDR3 sequence (DNA): TGTGCCAGCAGGCGACAGGGGGCAATACATGGTGAAGCTTTCTTT. It specifies CASRRQGAIHGEAFF.

The chain joins TRBV30 to TRBJ2-3; 8 nucleotides match TRBD1. This CDR3 spans 14 amino acids. Germline CDR1 GTSNPN, CDR2 SVGIG (reference sequence). V dropped 4 bases and J dropped 3; count of bases not matched to a gene: 6. The CDR3 is CAWTGQGGTDTQYF. The CDR3 region has the DNA TGTGCCTGGACCGGACAGGGAGGAACAGATACGCAGTATTTT.

This chain joins TRBV5-6 and TRBJ1-1; 11 positions match TRBD1. The junction had 6 bases not matched to a gene; V was cut back by 4 bases and J by 4 bases. Per germline, CDR1 SGHDT and CDR2 YYEEEE. The CDR3 covers 15 residues. CDR3 sequence reads: CASSRGQGVFTEAFF. CDR3 bases: TGTGCCAGCAGCCGGGGACAGGGGGTATTCACTGAAGCTTTCTTT.

The rearrangement uses TRBV5-6 and TRBJ2-3; the D is unclear. The CDR3 spans 15 residues. Trimming cost V 0 bases and J 0 bases, with 8 bases left between them. Per the germline V gene, CDR1 is SGHDT and CDR2 is YYEEEE. The CDR3 DNA follows: TGTGCCAGCAGCTTGGTGGCGGCTAGCACAGATACGCAGTATTTT. This translates into CASSLVAASTDTQYF.

CDR3 protein: CASSLALAVYEQYF. As DNA, the CDR3 is TGCGCCAGCAGCTTGGCCCTAGCGGTCTACGAGCAGTACTTC. V gene TRBV5-1 combines with J gene TRBJ2-7; 7 bases are a match to TRBD2. Germline V CDR1 and CDR2: SGHRS, YFSETQ. V gave up 0 bases and J gave up 3 bases; unmatched junction bases: 3. The CDR3 is 14 residues long.

Details on this clone: The junction differs from germline at one of its ends, possibly a read error. The chain has TRBV5-1 and TRBJ2-2; D unresolved. The CDR3 runs 16 residues. Germline CDR1 is SGHRS and CDR2 is YFSETQ. DNA for the CDR3: TGCGTCAGCAGCTTGTGGCGAGATATAGAGGCCGGGGAGCTGTTTTTT. Translated: CVSSLWRDIEAGELFF. Variable domain in full (rest from reference TRBV5-1 and TRBJ2-2): KAGVTQTPRYLIKTRGQQVTLSCSPISGHRSVSWYQQTPGQGLQFLFEYFSETQRNKGNFPGRFSGRQFSNSRSEMNVSTLELGDSALYLCVSSLWRDIEAGELFFGEGSRLTVL.

The chain joins TRBV6-6 to TRBJ1-5, with TRBD1 identical over 11 bases. CDR1 MNHNY and CDR2 SVGAGI come from the germline V gene (reference sequence). The CDR3 loop spans 16 amino acids. The ends lost 2 bases at V and 7 bases at J; junction bases unmatched: 7. The CDR3 reads CASSYDMDRGHQPQHF. For the CDR3, the DNA is TGTGCCAGCAGTTACGACATGGACAGGGGGCACCAGCCCCAGCATTTT.

The chain employs TRBV5-1 and TRBJ1-2; the match to TRBD1 covers 9 bases. The V gene's germline CDR1 is SGHRS and CDR2 YFSETQ. There are 15 residues in the CDR3. Trimming at V came to 4 bases and at J to 3 bases, leaving 7 bases not matched to a gene. The CDR3 DNA is TGCGCCAGCAGCCCACAGGGGGCGATCGACTATGGCTACACCTTC. This sequence encodes CASSPQGAIDYGYTF.

The rearrangement links TRBV6-1 to TRBJ2-1; TRBD2 matches 8 bases. The CDR3 is 13 amino acids. Losses at the gene ends were 6 bases for V and 6 bases for J; bases not matched to a gene: 4. Germline loops: CDR1 MNHNS, CDR2 SASEGT. The CDR3 DNA is TGTGCCAGCAGCGTAGCGGGGAGCAATGAGCAGTTCTTC. The encoded protein is CASSVAGSNEQFF.

This chain connects TRBV7-8 to TRBJ2-4; D might be TRBD1 (6 bases). The V and J ends lost 7 bases and 7 bases respectively, with 20 bases between them. CDR1 is SGHVS and CDR2 is FQNEAQ in the germline V gene. The CDR3 loop spans 15 amino acids. The CDR3 protein is CASTNFLGQGNIQYF. Here the CDR3 DNA reads TGTGCCAGCACCAATTTCCTAGGGCAGGGGAACATTCAGTACTTC. Full variable domain (rest looked up from reference TRBV7-8 and TRBJ2-4): GAGVSQSPRYKVAKRGQDVALRCDPISGHVSLFWYQQALGQGPEFLTYFQNEAQLDKSGLPSDRFFAERPEGSVSTLKIQRTQQEDSAVYLCASTNFLGQGNIQYFGAGTRLSVL.

The chain links TRBV7-8 to TRBJ2-1, with TRBD2 matching 14 bases. The CDR3 runs 17 residues. With 4 bases clipped from V and 7 bases from J, the junction kept 9 bases outside the gene matches. In germline, CDR1 is SGHVS, CDR2 FQNEAQ. The CDR3 reads CASSWGWGTSGRNEQFF. The CDR3 DNA follows: TGTGCCAGCAGCTGGGGGTGGGGGACTAGCGGGAGAAATGAGCAGTTCTTC.

This chain links TRBV11-1 with TRBJ1-1; TRBD1 matches 7 bases. Germline V gene lookup returns CDR1 SGHAT and CDR2 FQDESV (reference sequence). The V and J ends lost 4 bases and 7 bases, in that order; junction bases with no gene match: 12. The CDR3 is 15 residues long. CDR3 protein: CASSSRDSPYNEAFF. In nucleotides, the CDR3 is TGTGCCAGCAGCTCCCGGGACAGTCCTTATAATGAAGCTTTCTTT.

This clone was counted between two and nine times. V usage is TRBV11-2 and J usage is TRBJ2-1; 14 positions match TRBD2. Germline CDR1 is SGHAT and CDR2 is FQNNGV. With 5 bases clipped from V and 3 bases from J, the junction kept 9 bases outside the gene matches. The CDR3 totals 18 residues. CDR3 amino acids: CASSPPRLAGGGYNEQFF. The CDR3 bases are TGTGCCAGCAGCCCACCTCGACTAGCGGGAGGGGGCTACAATGAGCAGTTCTTC.

The V and J genes are TRBV7-2 and TRBJ2-5, with 13 bases identical to TRBD2. Germline CDR1 reads SGHTA; CDR2 reads FQGNSA. Germline trimming cut 5 bases from V and 1 base from J; bases unmatched to any gene: 4. The CDR3 runs 16 residues. CDR3 amino acids: CASSPRTSGSQETQYF. The CDR3 DNA reads as TGTGCCAGCAGCCCTAGGACTAGCGGGAGCCAAGAGACCCAGTACTTC.

V and J are TRBV4-2 and TRBJ2-7; 14 bases fit TRBD2. Germline V CDR1 and CDR2: LGHNA, YNFKEQ. Losses at the gene ends were 1 base for V and 4 bases for J; bases not matched to a gene: 18. This CDR3 comprises 21 residues. The CDR3 protein is CASSQVGGLAGGHLSGYEQYF. The CDR3 region has the DNA TGTGCCAGCAGCCAAGTTGGCGGACTAGCGGGAGGACACCTCTCAGGGTACGAGCAGTACTTC.

The rearrangement uses TRBV19 and TRBJ1-2; 9 positions agree with TRBD1. The CDR3 runs 17 residues. Germline V gene lookup returns CDR1 LNHDA and CDR2 SQIVND (reference sequence). Unmatched junction bases numbered 15, after V lost 6 bases and J lost 4 bases. The chain's CDR3 is CASRSPTTQGAIYGYTF. The CDR3 DNA reads as TGTGCCAGTAGATCCCCAACAACACAGGGGGCGATCTATGGCTACACCTTC. The full variable domain, its missing parts supplied by reference TRBV19 and TRBJ1-2, is DGGITQSPKYLFRKEGQNVTLSCEQNLNHDAMYWYRQDPGQGLRLIYYSQIVNDFQKGDIAEGYSVSREKKESFPLTVTSAQKNPTAFYLCASRSPTTQGAIYGYTFGSGTRLTVV.

This chain connects TRBV20-1 to TRBJ2-3; possible D gene TRBD2, 5 bases. The CDR3 is 11 amino acids. Germline V gene sequence: CDR1 DFQATT, CDR2 SNEGSKA (reference sequence). V lost 7 bases to trimming and J lost 5 bases, with 10 bases between them. CDR3: CSVVRGDTQYF. The CDR3 DNA reads as TGCAGTGTGGTTCGGGGAGATACGCAGTATTTT.

The chain has TRBV2 and TRBJ1-3; 8 nucleotides agree with TRBD1. In germline, CDR1 is SNHLY, CDR2 FYNNEI. J was trimmed by 7 bases and V by 4 bases; bases with no gene match: 9. The CDR3 consists of 15 residues. In nucleotides, the CDR3 is TGTGCCAGCAGTGGGGGGCCCAGGGGGCGGAACACCATATATTTT. It codes for CASSGGPRGRNTIYF.